The rows below give T cell receptor beta chains drawn from one sample of a study of blood T cell repertoires in COVID-19. Using immunoSEQ multiplex PCR, the repertoire was profiled, and TCRdb retains in-frame clones only, with some absent. The sample carries about 110,000 clones, roughly 80% recorded once. The sequenced material came from peripheral blood. These receptors came from a human donor in a cohort sampled during active or convalescent COVID-19. The conserved cysteine and the conserved F or W are not part of the CDR3 here. D genes are given only for firm matches.

cdr3_aa,v_call,j_call,d_call
ASSQDRVSGNTIY,TRBV3-1/TRBV3-2,TRBJ1-3,TRBD1
ASSEAKRRQETQY,TRBV2,TRBJ2-5,.
SGQGANYGYT,TRBV29-1,TRBJ1-2,TRBD1
ASSVDFLAGNNEQF,TRBV9,TRBJ2-1,TRBD2
ASSLTPSWETQY,TRBV5-6,TRBJ2-5,.
ASSPTGTDTQY,TRBV19,TRBJ2-3,.
ASNKIAGVYNEQF,TRBV7-9,TRBJ2-1,TRBD2
ASSFLVGAGHTQY,TRBV7-8,TRBJ2-3,.
ASSLGGRTDTQY,TRBV7-2,TRBJ2-3,.
ASSIGLNEKLF,TRBV19,TRBJ1-4,.
ASSNSPSSYNSPLH,TRBV18,TRBJ1-6,.
ASNFPSGTDTQY,TRBV2,TRBJ2-3,.
ASSYRQGDTDTQY,TRBV7-9,TRBJ2-3,TRBD1
ASSLTIESGPTYEQY,TRBV7-8,TRBJ2-7,.
ASRESGGTDTQY,TRBV10-2,TRBJ2-3,TRBD2
ASSLFGREGQPQH,TRBV28,TRBJ1-5,.
ASSRGAPGGGFYGYT,TRBV6-6,TRBJ1-2,TRBD1
ASRPPGTGNYGYT,TRBV10-2,TRBJ1-2,TRBD1
ASSPRRGAIGTGELF,TRBV18,TRBJ2-2,.
AWSPGTVTYEQY,TRBV30,TRBJ2-7,TRBD1
ASRERERGNTGELF,TRBV4-2,TRBJ2-2,TRBD2
ASSQEKDRRGEKLF,TRBV4-3,TRBJ1-4,.
ASSPQGAFQPQH,TRBV6-6,TRBJ1-5,TRBD1
ASSMTGVLNTEAF,TRBV11-2,TRBJ1-1,TRBD1
ASSMAGGVSNQPQH,TRBV19,TRBJ1-5,.
ASRPGLATINEQF,TRBV5-1,TRBJ2-1,TRBD2
AISAGGGNYGYT,TRBV10-3,TRBJ1-2,TRBD1
ASSFPRGAGANVLT,TRBV5-6,TRBJ2-6,TRBD2
ASSQDRLAGEGRNEQF,TRBV4-1,TRBJ2-1,TRBD2
ASSLLTGVDTEAF,TRBV27,TRBJ1-1,TRBD1
ASSALAAGELF,TRBV12-3/TRBV12-4,TRBJ2-2,TRBD2
ASSEQTDTQY,TRBV19,TRBJ2-3,.
ASSIRTTGTRSYEQY,TRBV7-3,TRBJ2-7,TRBD2
ASKGGTANTEAF,TRBV5-1,TRBJ1-1,TRBD1
ASSSRGRGKSGELF,TRBV9,TRBJ2-2,.
ASSTQGAKDTQY,TRBV6-2/TRBV6-3,TRBJ2-3,TRBD1
ASSHPLSGSTEAF,TRBV5-1,TRBJ1-1,.
AGQPAGFSYEQY,TRBV7-9,TRBJ2-7,.
ASSGASSYNEQF,TRBV3-1/TRBV3-2,TRBJ2-1,.
ASSQEGGRYGYT,TRBV4-1,TRBJ1-2,.
ASSTNGAFGDHKRETQY,TRBV21-1,TRBJ2-5,.
ASSNEAGPKLRELF,TRBV21-1,TRBJ1-4,.
ASSPVVRDTGNTIY,TRBV28,TRBJ1-3,.
ASSLVGPGQETQY,TRBV5-1,TRBJ2-5,.
ASRRFSGNTIY,TRBV6-5,TRBJ1-3,.
ASSPGTGSRLTEAF,TRBV5-1,TRBJ1-1,TRBD1
ASSTGTNTEETQY,TRBV7-9,TRBJ2-5,.
ASSPGNLNTEAF,TRBV11-3,TRBJ1-1,.
ASSLGTETGNTIY,TRBV4-3,TRBJ1-3,TRBD1
ASSPGLAGVYEQY,TRBV7-2,TRBJ2-7,TRBD2
ASSEGRVPGGYT,TRBV2,TRBJ1-2,.
ASSQVFSGTANEKLF,TRBV4-3,TRBJ1-4,TRBD1
ASSFRGLVGTGELF,TRBV7-9,TRBJ2-2,TRBD2
ASSQDLVRGTGNEKLF,TRBV4-3,TRBJ1-4,TRBD1
ASSLVQVSAGYGYT,TRBV11-2,TRBJ1-2,.
ASSQDQSRGGTEAF,TRBV4-3,TRBJ1-1,.